These 30 T cell receptor beta chains originate from one sample sequenced in a study of Ad26.COV2.S vaccination and SARS-CoV-2 variants (dated by TCRdb to the early 2020s). The library was obtained by the immunoSEQ multiplex PCR assay. TCRdb provides this immuneACCESS table in a form limited to in-frame rearrangements. Some clones are lacking; in checked studies, under half of them reflect an unresolved V gene, and why the rest are absent is not known. This sample is represented by 180,000 or so clones; roughly 85% of them were singletons. Together, the top ten hold 5.5% to 6% of the sample. Explained via the paper, the time point label denotes: individuals recovered from natural SARS-CoV-2 infection. The material sequenced was peripheral blood, taken after recovery from COVID-19. The receptors come from a human donor who had recovered from COVID-19.

This chain joins TRBV5-1 and TRBJ1-4; 7 bases fit TRBD1. The CDR3 runs to 16 residues. CDR1 is SGHRS and CDR2 is YFSETQ in the germline V gene. V lost 4 bases and J lost 1; bases outside the gene matches: 7. CDR3 loop: CASSTTGLLTNEKLFF. CDR3 DNA: TGCGCCAGCAGCACGACAGGGCTACTAACTAATGAAAAACTGTTTTTT.

V and J are TRBV2 and TRBJ2-1; 11 bases map to TRBD2. The CDR3 covers 15 residues. Germline assignment: CDR1 SNHLY and CDR2 FYNNEI. V shed 5 bases, J shed 3 bases, and the junction held 3 bases outside the gene matches. CDR3 bases: TGTGCCAGCAGTTTTAGCGGGGGGGTCTACAATGAGCAGTTCTTC. This translates into CASSFSGGVYNEQFF.

The chain carries TRBV13 and TRBJ2-7; no clear D. Trimming shortened V by 5 bases and J by 3 bases, and 20 bases separated the two germline ends. The CDR3 sequence is 16 residues long. The V gene's germline CDR1 is PRHDT and CDR2 FYEKMQ (reference sequence). The CDR3 nucleotides read TGTGCCAGCAGCCCAAACACGCAAGCCCCCATCTACGAGCAGTACTTC. Translated, it gives CASSPNTQAPIYEQYF.

A remark on this clone: This CDR3 is also generated by other DNA sequences in the sample. This chain links TRBV28 with TRBJ2-7; D is ambiguous. V was cut by 4 bases and J by 0 bases, with 4 bases left in between. Germline loops: CDR1 MDHEN, CDR2 SYDVKM. This CDR3 is built from 12 residues. The CDR3 sequence is CASSSGSYEQYF. The CDR3 region has the DNA TGTGCCAGCAGTTCCGGCTCCTACGAGCAGTACTTC.

This clone was seen just once. The chain uses TRBV5-1 and TRBJ2-5; 11 bases map to TRBD2. The CDR3 runs 16 residues. The V and J ends lost 7 bases and 2 bases, in that order; junction bases with no gene match: 10. Germline assignment: CDR1 SGHRS and CDR2 YFSETQ. The CDR3 DNA sequence: TGCGCCAGCTTCCAAATGCCTAGCGGGGGGCAAGAGACCCAGTACTTC. Protein product: CASFQMPSGGQETQYF.

As concerns this clone: The sample has other DNA sequences that encode this CDR3 too. The V and J genes are TRBV12-3 or TRBV12-4 and TRBJ2-7; D ambiguous. Trimming pared 8 bases from V and 0 bases from J, leaving 8 bases between. This CDR3 is 12 amino acids long. CDR3 in DNA: TGTGCCAGCTCCCCCAGCTCCTACGAGCAGTACTTC. Translating gives CASSPSSYEQYF.

The chain carries TRBV9 and TRBJ1-1, with a possible D match to TRBD1 (5 bases). Germline CDR1 reads SGDLS; CDR2 reads YYNGEE. V was trimmed by 0 bases and J by 1 base, leaving 7 bases between them. CDR3 length: 14 residues. The CDR3 here is CASSVDQGNTEAFF. CDR3 in DNA: TGTGCCAGCAGCGTAGATCAGGGGAACACTGAAGCTTTCTTT.

This clone was found once. The chain recombines TRBV12-3 or TRBV12-4 with TRBJ2-7, with D possibly being TRBD1 or TRBD2 (5 bases each). CDR3 length: 13 amino acids. Between the trimmed V and J ends, which lost 6 bases and 2 bases, there was a span of 11 bases. CDR3 region: CASSTGPPYEQYF. The CDR3 DNA reads TGTGCCAGCAGCACGGGGCCTCCCTACGAGCAGTACTTC.

The chain carries TRBV7-9 and TRBJ2-4; tentative D call: TRBD1 (6 bases). Germline V gene sequence: CDR1 SEHNR, CDR2 FQNEAQ (reference sequence). The V end was cut by 3 bases, the J end by 8 bases, with 11 bases between. The CDR3 extends over 13 amino acids. The DNA of the CDR3 is TGTGCCAGCAGCTTTTGGCAGGGGTACATTCAGTACTTC. Its translation: CASSFWQGYIQYF.

The chain carries TRBV11-1 and TRBJ2-1, with a weak D call TRBD1 (5 bases). The CDR3 sequence is 16 residues long. Germline V gives CDR1 SGHAT, CDR2 FQDESV (reference sequence). Trimming cost V 5 bases and J 0 bases, with 14 bases left between them. The CDR3: CASSPLTESSYNEQFF. As DNA, the CDR3 is TGTGCCAGCAGCCCCTTGACAGAGAGCTCCTACAATGAGCAGTTCTTC.

A remark on this clone: Other DNA sequences in the same sample also yield this CDR3. The genes are TRBV5-1 and TRBJ2-7; D may be TRBD1 (5 bases). This CDR3 region has 14 residues. Germline V gene data show CDR1 as SGHRS and CDR2 as YFSETQ. V was cut by 2 bases and J by 1 base, with 10 bases left in between. In nucleotides, the CDR3 is TGCGCCAGCAGCTTAGGAGACAGTTCCTACGAGCAGTACTTC. Translation gives CASSLGDSSYEQYF.

The rearrangement uses TRBV6-1 and TRBJ2-5, with 9 bases fitting TRBD2. Trimming removed 3 bases from V and 1 base from J; junction bases left unmatched: 0. This CDR3 is built from 14 residues. Germline values: CDR1 MNHNS, CDR2 SASEGT. CDR3 sequence (DNA): TGTGCCAGCAGTGAGGGACTAGCCCAAGAGACCCAGTACTTC. Protein sequence: CASSEGLAQETQYF.

The chain couples TRBV12-5 to TRBJ2-1; 9 bases line up with TRBD2. Germline-derived CDR1 and CDR2 are LGHNT and FRNRAP. This CDR3 has 15 amino acids. Germline trimming cut 7 bases from V and 9 bases from J; bases unmatched to any gene: 13. The CDR3 reads CASAISGRSWGEQFF. The CDR3 DNA sequence: TGTGCTAGTGCCATCAGCGGGAGGTCCTGGGGTGAGCAGTTCTTC.

This clone was counted a single time. The J gene is TRBJ2-4, the V gene TRBV15; TRBD2 is a possible D gene (5 bases). The germline V gene encodes CDR1 LNHNV and CDR2 YYDKDF (reference sequence). There are 16 residues in the CDR3. V was pared by 5 bases and J by 7 bases, with 21 bases between. CDR3 sequence reads: CATSPGWEALGNIQYF. The CDR3 DNA is TGTGCCACCAGCCCGGGGTGGGAAGCCCTGGGGAACATTCAGTACTTC.

This chain uses TRBV7-9 with TRBJ2-4; D not resolved. CDR1 and CDR2 (germline): SEHNR, FQNEAQ (reference sequence). The V gene lost 1 base and the J gene lost 2 bases, with 9 bases spanning the gap. CDR3 length: 15 amino acids. The CDR3 nucleotides are TGTGCCAGCAGCTTAGGGACGTCCACCAAAAACATTCAGTACTTC. It is translated as CASSLGTSTKNIQYF.

V gene TRBV5-8 combines with J gene TRBJ2-5; D not certain. Per germline, CDR1 SGHTS and CDR2 YDEGEE. There are 10 residues in the CDR3. The V and J ends lost 4 bases and 2 bases respectively, with 0 bases between them. CDR3 sequence reads: CASSQETQYF. CDR3 DNA sequence: TGTGCCAGCAGCCAAGAGACCCAGTACTTC.

V usage is TRBV9 and J usage is TRBJ1-1, with 8 bases lining up with TRBD1. The CDR3 is 13 residues long. Germline V gives CDR1 SGDLS, CDR2 YYNGEE. Trimming removed 3 bases from V and 11 bases from J; junction bases left unmatched: 9. CDR3 DNA sequence: TGTGCCAGCAGCGAAGGGACAGGCCCGGAGGCTTTCTTT. It codes for CASSEGTGPEAFF.

The CDR3 protein is CSGETVYNEQFF. The CDR3 DNA is TGCAGCGGCGAGACAGTTTACAATGAGCAGTTCTTC. The chain recombines TRBV29-1 with TRBJ2-1; tentative D call: TRBD1 (5 bases). V shed 7 bases and J shed 4 bases, with 11 bases lying between them. The CDR3 runs to 12 residues. CDR1 is SQVTM and CDR2 is ANQGSEA in the germline V gene.

This rearrangement joins TRBV9 to TRBJ2-5, with D perhaps assigned TRBD1 or TRBD2 (5 bases each). Trimming stripped 0 bases from V and 2 bases from J, with 14 bases between. Germline-derived CDR1 and CDR2 are SGDLS and YYNGEE. The CDR3 spans 16 residues. The CDR3 coding sequence is TGTGCCAGCAGCGTAGGTCAGTCCTGGGGGCAAGAGACCCAGTACTTC. Encoded protein: CASSVGQSWGQETQYF.

The rearrangement joins TRBV7-6 to TRBJ2-7; D gene uncertain. The germline V and J ends were trimmed by 5 bases and 2 bases, with 16 bases remaining between them. Germline CDR1 and CDR2: SGHVS and FNYEAQ. This CDR3 contains 15 residues. The CDR3 DNA reads TGTGCCAGCAGCCCCGAGGTCGGCGGTCCCTACGAGCAGTACTTC. This gives the protein CASSPEVGGPYEQYF.

V and J are TRBV9 and TRBJ1-3, with D tentatively TRBD1 (5 bases). The CDR3 extends over 17 amino acids. Germline V gives CDR1 SGDLS, CDR2 YYNGEE. V was clipped by 0 bases and J by 0 bases, with 13 bases between them. CDR3 nucleotides: TGTGCCAGCAGCGTAGACTTGCCAGGGAACTCTGGAAACACCATATATTTT. The encoded protein is CASSVDLPGNSGNTIYF. Looking up the rest from reference TRBV9 and TRBJ1-3 gives the full variable domain: DSGVTQTPKHLITATGQRVTLRCSPRSGDLSVYWYQQSLDQGLQFLIQYYNGEERAKGNILERFSAQQFPDLHSELNLSSLELGDSALYFCASSVDLPGNSGNTIYFGEGSWLTVV.

The CDR3 DNA reads as TGTGCCAGCATGATAGCGGGGACCAGCTACGAGCAGTACTTC. This gives the protein CASMIAGTSYEQYF. The chain carries TRBV11-2 and TRBJ2-7; 8 bases line up with TRBD2. J gave up 3 bases and V 7 bases, and 8 bases lay outside the gene matches. This CDR3 has 14 amino acids. CDR1 and CDR2 (germline): SGHAT, FQNNGV. The full variable domain, completed using reference TRBV11-2 and TRBJ2-7, is EAGVAQSPRYKIIEKRQSVAFWCNPISGHATLYWYQQILGQGPKLLIQFQNNGVVDDSQLPKDRFSAERLKGVDSTLKIQPAKLEDSAVYLCASMIAGTSYEQYFGPGTRLTVT.

The chain has TRBV10-1 and TRBJ2-7; 11 bases fit TRBD1. The germline CDR1 and CDR2 sequences are WNHNN and SYGVQD (reference sequence). J was trimmed by 4 bases and V by 8 bases; bases with no gene match: 4. The CDR3 loop spans 13 amino acids. The CDR3 nucleotides read TGCGCCAGCTCCGGGACAGGGGGTTACGAGCAGTACTTC. Protein product: CASSGTGGYEQYF.

This chain links TRBV6-5 with TRBJ1-5, with 7 bases fitting TRBD1. The junction had 10 bases not matched to a gene; V was cut back by 5 bases and J by 6 bases. In germline, CDR1 is MNHEY, CDR2 SVGAGI. This CDR3 has 15 residues. The DNA for the CDR3 is TGTGCCAGCAGTAGATCACAGGGGTATTTTCAGCCCCAGCATTTT. It yields the protein CASSRSQGYFQPQHF.

The chain uses TRBV10-3 and TRBJ1-3; 8 bases match TRBD1. There are 14 residues in the CDR3. Germline trimming cut 6 bases from V and 5 bases from J; bases unmatched to any gene: 6. Germline assignment: CDR1 ENHRY and CDR2 SYGVKD. CDR3 nucleotide sequence: TGTGCCATCAGCACCGGACAGGGCAGAAACACCATATATTTT. Translation: CAISTGQGRNTIYF.

The V gene is TRBV18, the J gene TRBJ2-1; D perhaps matches TRBD1 (5 bases). V lost 6 bases, J lost 4 bases, and 19 bases lay in between. The germline V gene has CDR1 KGHSH and CDR2 LQKENI. This CDR3 has 16 amino acids. As DNA, the CDR3 is TGTGCCAGCTCCCACGACGCAGGGCTCATTTACAATGAGCAGTTCTTC. This gives the protein CASSHDAGLIYNEQFF. Full variable domain (missing parts from reference TRBV18 and TRBJ2-1): NAGVMQNPRHLVRRRGQEARLRCSPMKGHSHVYWYRQLPEEGLKFMVYLQKENIIDESGMPKERFSAEFPKEGPSILRIQQVVRGDSAAYFCASSHDAGLIYNEQFFGPGTRLTVL.

The V call is TRBV3-1 (or the pseudogene TRBV3-2), the J call TRBJ2-5, with TRBD2 identical over 9 bases. The V and J ends lost 3 bases and 4 bases, in that order; junction bases with no gene match: 9. This CDR3 is 16 amino acids long. CDR1 and CDR2 (germline): LGHDT, YNNKEL (reference sequence). The CDR3 protein is CASSHPWRGGGETQYF. Written as DNA, the CDR3 is TGTGCCAGCAGCCATCCTTGGCGGGGGGGCGGAGAGACCCAGTACTTC.

The chain employs TRBV6-1 and TRBJ2-1; TRBD2 matches at 12 bases. CDR1 MNHNS and CDR2 SASEGT come from the germline V gene. The ends lost 0 bases at V and 7 bases at J; junction bases unmatched: 7. The CDR3 runs 17 residues. CDR3 nucleotides: TGTGCCAGCAGTGAAGCAGGGCTAGCGGGAGGGTATAATGAGCAGTTCTTC. Its protein is CASSEAGLAGGYNEQFF.

The chain has TRBV7-3 and TRBJ2-3; the match to TRBD2 covers 15 bases. V was clipped by 0 bases and J by 6 bases; unmatched bases: 4. This CDR3 has 17 residues. Looked up from germline, CDR1 is SGHTA and CDR2 is FQGTGA. As DNA, the CDR3 is TGTGCCAGCAGCTTAACGGGACTAGCGGGAGGAGGGGATACGCAGTATTTT. This encodes CASSLTGLAGGGDTQYF. Together with reference TRBV7-3 and TRBJ2-3, the CDR3 gives the full variable domain: GAGVSQTPSNKVTEKGKYVELRCDPISGHTALYWYRQSLGQGPEFLIYFQGTGAADDSGLPNDRFFAVRPEGSVSTLKIQRTERGDSAVYLCASSLTGLAGGGDTQYFGPGTRLTVL.

CDR3 sequence: CASSAGHIIAGGDGEQFF. DNA of the CDR3: TGCGCCAGCAGTGCGGGACACATAATAGCGGGAGGGGACGGGGAGCAGTTCTTC. The V gene is TRBV10-1, the J gene TRBJ2-1; 11 nucleotides match TRBD2. The CDR3 loop spans 18 amino acids. V was clipped by 4 bases and J by 10 bases; unmatched bases: 18. Per germline, CDR1 WNHNN and CDR2 SYGVQD (reference sequence).